The present entry profiles one T cell receptor beta chain with its context. This sample was taken from a study of blood T cell repertoires in COVID-19. Study at large: Sample material is recorded as cDNA or gDNA derived from T cells, B-cell-depleted T cells, or PBMCs.

Original handling: Cell counts per sample came from amplifying reference gene primers. TCRdb keeps only in-frame clones here, not all; method: immunoSEQ multiplex PCR. The DNA gave D and trimming, while V, J and clone size come from that table. The data contain a few hundred thousand clones, roughly nine tenths of them seen just once; the ten biggest clones take up 0.95% to 1.5%. The CDR3 covers 16 residues. The junction had 13 bases not matched to a gene; V was cut back by 1 base and J by 6 bases. Germline loops: CDR1 SGHNT, CDR2 YYREEE (reference sequence). This chain links TRBV5-4 with TRBJ2-7; 7 bases match TRBD1. The material sequenced was PBMCs or T cells enriched from blood (not recorded which). This TCR came from a human donor in a cohort exposed to, infected with or recovered from COVID-19 (not recorded which). The donor label of this sample is uncertain. Written as DNA, the CDR3 is TGTGCCAGCAGCTTGTTTGCAGGGGGATTGTTCGGCGAGCAGTACTTC. Its translation is CASSLFAGGLFGEQYF.